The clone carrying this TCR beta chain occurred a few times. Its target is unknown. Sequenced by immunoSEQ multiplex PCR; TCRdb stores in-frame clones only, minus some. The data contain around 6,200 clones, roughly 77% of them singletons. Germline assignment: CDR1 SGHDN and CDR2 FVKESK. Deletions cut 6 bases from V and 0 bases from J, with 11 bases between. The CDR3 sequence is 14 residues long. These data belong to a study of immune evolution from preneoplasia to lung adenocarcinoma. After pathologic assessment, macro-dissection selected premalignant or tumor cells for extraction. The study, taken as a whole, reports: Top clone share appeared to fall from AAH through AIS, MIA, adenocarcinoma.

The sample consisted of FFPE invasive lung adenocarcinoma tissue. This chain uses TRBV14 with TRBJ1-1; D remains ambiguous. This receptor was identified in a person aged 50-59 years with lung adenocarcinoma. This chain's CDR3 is CASSRAGMNTEAFF. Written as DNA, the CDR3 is TGTGCCAGCAGTCGCGCGGGGATGAACACTGAAGCTTTCTTT.